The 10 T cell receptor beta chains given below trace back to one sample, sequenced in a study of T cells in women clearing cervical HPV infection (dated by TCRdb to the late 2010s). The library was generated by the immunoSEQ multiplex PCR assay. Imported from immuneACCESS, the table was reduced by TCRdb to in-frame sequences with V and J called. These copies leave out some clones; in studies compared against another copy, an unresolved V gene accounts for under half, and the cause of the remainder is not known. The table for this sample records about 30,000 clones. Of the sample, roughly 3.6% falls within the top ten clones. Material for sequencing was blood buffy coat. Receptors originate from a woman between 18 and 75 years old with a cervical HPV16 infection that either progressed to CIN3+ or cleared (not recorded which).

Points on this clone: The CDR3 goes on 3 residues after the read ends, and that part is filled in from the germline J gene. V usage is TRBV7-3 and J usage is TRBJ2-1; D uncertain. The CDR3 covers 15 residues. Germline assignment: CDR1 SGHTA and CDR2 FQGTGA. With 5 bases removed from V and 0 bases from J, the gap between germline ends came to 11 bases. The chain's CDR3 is CASSPMGNSYNEQFF. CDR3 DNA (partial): TGTGCCAGCAGCCCAATGGGCAACTCCTACAATGAG.

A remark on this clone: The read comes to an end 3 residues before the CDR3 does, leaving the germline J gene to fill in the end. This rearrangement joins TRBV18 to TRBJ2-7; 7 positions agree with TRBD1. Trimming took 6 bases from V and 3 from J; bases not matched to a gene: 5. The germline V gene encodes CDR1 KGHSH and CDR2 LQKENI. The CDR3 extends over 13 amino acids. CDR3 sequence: CASSLGQVYEQYF. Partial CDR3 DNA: TGTGCCAGCTCCCTCGGACAGGTCTACGAG.

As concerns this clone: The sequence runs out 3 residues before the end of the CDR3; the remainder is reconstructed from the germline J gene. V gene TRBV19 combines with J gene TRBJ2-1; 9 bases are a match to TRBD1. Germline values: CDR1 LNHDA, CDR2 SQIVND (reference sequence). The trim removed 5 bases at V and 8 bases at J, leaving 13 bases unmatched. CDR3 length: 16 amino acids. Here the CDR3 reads CASSWAGTGSLDEQFF. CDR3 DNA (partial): TGTGCCAGTAGTTGGGCCGGGACAGGGAGCCTCGATGAG.

The CDR3 DNA, read in part, is TGTGCCAGTAACTTCAGGGGTGTTGATCAGCCC. This translates into CASNFRGVDQP. The whole CDR3 protein is CASNFRGVDQPQHF. The gene calls are TRBV19 and TRBJ1-5; tentatively, D is TRBD1 (6 bases). The CDR3 goes on 3 residues after the read ends, and that part is filled in from the germline J gene. This CDR3 contains 14 residues. Germline loops: CDR1 LNHDA, CDR2 SQIVND (reference sequence). Deletions cut 7 bases from V and 5 bases from J, with 15 bases between.

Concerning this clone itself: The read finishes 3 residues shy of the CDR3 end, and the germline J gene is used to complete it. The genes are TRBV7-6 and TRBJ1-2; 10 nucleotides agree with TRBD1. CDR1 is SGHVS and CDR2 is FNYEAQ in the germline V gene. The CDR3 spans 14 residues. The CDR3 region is CASSIRQGAYDYTF. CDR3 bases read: TGTGCCAGCAGCATCCGACAGGGGGCCTACGAC. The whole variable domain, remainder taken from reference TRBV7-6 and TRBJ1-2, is GAGVSQSPRYKVTKRGQDVALRCDPISGHVSLYWYRQALGQGPEFLTYFNYEAQQDKSGLPNDRFSAERPEGSISTLTIQRTEQRDSAMYRCASSIRQGAYDYTFGSGTRLTVV.

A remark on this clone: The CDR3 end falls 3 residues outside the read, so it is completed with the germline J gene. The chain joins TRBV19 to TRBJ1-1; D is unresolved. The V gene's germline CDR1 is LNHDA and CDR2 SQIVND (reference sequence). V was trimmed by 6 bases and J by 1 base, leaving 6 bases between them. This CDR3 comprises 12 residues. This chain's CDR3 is CASSHRNTEAFF. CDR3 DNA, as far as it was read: TGTGCCAGTAGCCACAGGAACACTGAA.

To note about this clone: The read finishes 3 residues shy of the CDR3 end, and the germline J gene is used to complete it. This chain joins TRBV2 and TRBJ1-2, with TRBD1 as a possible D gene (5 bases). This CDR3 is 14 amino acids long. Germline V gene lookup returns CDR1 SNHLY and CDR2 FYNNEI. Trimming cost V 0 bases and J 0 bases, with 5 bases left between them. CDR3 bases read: TGTGCCAGCAGTGAAGCGACAGCTAACTATGGC. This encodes CASSEATANYG. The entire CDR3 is CASSEATANYGYTF.

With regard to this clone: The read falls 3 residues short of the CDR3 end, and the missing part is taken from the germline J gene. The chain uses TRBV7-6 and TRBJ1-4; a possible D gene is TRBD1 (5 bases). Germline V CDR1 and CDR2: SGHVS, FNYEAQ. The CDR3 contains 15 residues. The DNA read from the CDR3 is TGTGCCAGCAGCGAAATGAGGGGTGGAAATTTACCA. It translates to CASSEMRGGNLP. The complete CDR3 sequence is CASSEMRGGNLPLFF.

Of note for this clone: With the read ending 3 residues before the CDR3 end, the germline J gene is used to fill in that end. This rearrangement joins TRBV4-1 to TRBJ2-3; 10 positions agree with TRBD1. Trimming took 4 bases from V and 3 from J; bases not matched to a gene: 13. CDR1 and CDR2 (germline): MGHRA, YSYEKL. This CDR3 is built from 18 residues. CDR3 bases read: TGCGCCAGCAGCCCACACGACAGGGGGCGGTTGGAAACAGATACG. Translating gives CASSPHDRGRLETDT. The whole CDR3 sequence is CASSPHDRGRLETDTQYF.

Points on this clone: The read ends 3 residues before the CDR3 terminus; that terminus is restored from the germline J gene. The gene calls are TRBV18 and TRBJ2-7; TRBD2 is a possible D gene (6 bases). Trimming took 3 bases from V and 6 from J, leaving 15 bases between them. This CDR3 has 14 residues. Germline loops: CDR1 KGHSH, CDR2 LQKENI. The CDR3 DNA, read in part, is TGTGCCAGCTCACCGAAGGACGTGGGGGGCGAG. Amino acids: CASSPKDVGGE. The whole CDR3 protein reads CASSPKDVGGEQYF.